Listed below are T cell receptor beta chains from one sample, sequenced in a study of blood T cell repertoires in COVID-19. Sequenced by immunoSEQ multiplex PCR; TCRdb stores in-frame clones only, minus some. Of about 360,000 clones in the sample, over 65% are singletons; the top ten hold about 1.2%. The sequenced material came from peripheral blood. These receptors all come from a human donor with acute or convalescent COVID-19. The donor label of this sample is uncertain. The CDR3 runs from the conserved cysteine through the conserved F or W. Fields, in order: clone size, J gene, D gene, V gene, CDR3 protein, CDR3 DNA. The D gene is left open where the match is weak. Some rows have no size entry. The others give once, few or many, or a class for an expanded clone.

abundance: few; j_gene: TRBJ1-5; d_gene: NA; v_gene: TRBV7-9; CDR3aa: CASSPTVDQPQHF; CDR3nt: TGTGCCAGCAGCCCGACAGTAGATCAGCCCCAGCATTTT
abundance: NA; j_gene: TRBJ2-1; d_gene: TRBD2; v_gene: TRBV6-2/TRBV6-3; CDR3aa: CASSYLRLAGTRVGVNEQFF; CDR3nt: TGTGCCAGCAGTTATCTCAGACTAGCGGGGACTCGGGTTGGTGTGAATGAGCAGTTCTTC
abundance: NA; j_gene: TRBJ2-1; d_gene: TRBD2; v_gene: TRBV4-2; CDR3aa: CASSQYLAGQTREQFF; CDR3nt: TGTGCCAGCAGCCAATATCTAGCGGGCCAAACCCGGGAGCAGTTCTTC
abundance: NA; j_gene: TRBJ2-7; d_gene: TRBD2; v_gene: TRBV12-3/TRBV12-4; CDR3aa: CASRTSGAYEQYF; CDR3nt: TGTGCCAGCAGGACTAGCGGGGCCTACGAGCAGTACTTC
abundance: NA; j_gene: TRBJ1-3; d_gene: NA; v_gene: TRBV3-1/TRBV3-2; CDR3aa: CASSQVSFGRGIYF; CDR3nt: TGTGCCAGCAGCCAAGTATCATTTGGCAGGGGTATATATTTT
abundance: NA; j_gene: TRBJ1-1; d_gene: NA; v_gene: TRBV10-1; CDR3aa: CASSESGLMNTEAFF; CDR3nt: TGCGCCAGCAGTGAGTCCGGACTGATGAACACTGAAGCTTTCTTT
abundance: NA; j_gene: TRBJ1-6; d_gene: NA; v_gene: TRBV27; CDR3aa: CASSRDTGGYSPLHF; CDR3nt: TGTGCCAGCAGTCGAGATACGGGGGGCTATTCACCCCTCCACTTT
abundance: NA; j_gene: TRBJ1-4; d_gene: TRBD1; v_gene: TRBV6-1; CDR3aa: CASSEGQGGEKLFF; CDR3nt: TGTGCCAGCAGTGAAGGACAGGGGGGGGAAAAACTGTTTTTT
abundance: NA; j_gene: TRBJ1-1; d_gene: NA; v_gene: TRBV3-1/TRBV3-2; CDR3aa: CASRLKNRNTEAFF; CDR3nt: TGTGCCAGCAGACTGAAGAACAGGAACACTGAAGCTTTCTTT
abundance: NA; j_gene: TRBJ2-7; d_gene: TRBD2; v_gene: TRBV7-2; CDR3aa: CASSPTGTSYEQYF; CDR3nt: TGTGCCAGCAGCCCAACGGGGACTAGCTACGAGCAGTACTTC
abundance: NA; j_gene: TRBJ2-7; d_gene: TRBD2; v_gene: TRBV6-2/TRBV6-3; CDR3aa: CASSSPGTRTSYEQYF; CDR3nt: TGTGCCAGCAGTTCCCCCGGGACTAGGACGTCCTACGAGCAGTACTTC
abundance: NA; j_gene: TRBJ2-5; d_gene: TRBD1; v_gene: TRBV19; CDR3aa: CASSMGTGRFETQYF; CDR3nt: TGTGCCAGTAGTATGGGGACAGGGAGGTTTGAGACCCAGTACTTC
abundance: NA; j_gene: TRBJ2-1; d_gene: NA; v_gene: TRBV2; CDR3aa: CASSGGPYNEQFF; CDR3nt: TGTGCCAGCAGCGGGGGACCCTACAATGAGCAGTTCTTC
abundance: NA; j_gene: TRBJ2-2; d_gene: NA; v_gene: TRBV6-5; CDR3aa: CASSYRGSNTGELFF; CDR3nt: TGTGCCAGCAGTTATAGGGGGTCGAACACCGGGGAGCTGTTTTTT
abundance: NA; j_gene: TRBJ1-3; d_gene: NA; v_gene: TRBV6-1; CDR3aa: CASSEQRSSGNTIYF; CDR3nt: TGTGCCAGCAGTGAACAGAGGTCCTCTGGAAACACCATATATTTT
abundance: once; j_gene: TRBJ2-1; d_gene: NA; v_gene: TRBV30; CDR3aa: CAWSKGHQVSPNEQFF; CDR3nt: TGTGCCTGGAGTAAGGGACACCAGGTATCGCCCAATGAGCAGTTCTTC
abundance: NA; j_gene: TRBJ1-2; d_gene: TRBD1; v_gene: TRBV23-1; CDR3aa: CASTPRYRGNLYGYTF; CDR3nt: TGCGCCAGCACCCCCCGGTACAGGGGAAATCTCTATGGCTACACCTTC
abundance: NA; j_gene: TRBJ1-1; d_gene: NA; v_gene: TRBV29-1; CDR3aa: CSVGRVYTEAFF; CDR3nt: TGCAGCGTTGGCCGGGTATACACTGAAGCTTTCTTT
abundance: NA; j_gene: TRBJ2-5; d_gene: TRBD1; v_gene: TRBV19; CDR3aa: CASTPGTVQETQYF; CDR3nt: TGTGCCAGTACCCCAGGGACAGTCCAAGAGACCCAGTACTTC
abundance: once; j_gene: TRBJ2-7; d_gene: TRBD2; v_gene: TRBV5-4; CDR3aa: CASSLSGEVKRETHEQYF; CDR3nt: TGTGCCAGCAGCTTGTCTGGGGAAGTCAAGCGGGAGACCCACGAGCAGTACTTC
abundance: NA; j_gene: TRBJ1-2; d_gene: NA; v_gene: TRBV7-9; CDR3aa: CASDHSTGYAGYTF; CDR3nt: TGTGCCAGCGATCACAGCACAGGGTATGCTGGCTACACCTTC
abundance: once; j_gene: TRBJ2-7; d_gene: NA; v_gene: TRBV23-1; CDR3aa: CASSNTGGAYEQYF; CDR3nt: TGCGCCAGCAGTAATACAGGGGGGGCCTACGAGCAGTACTTC
abundance: NA; j_gene: TRBJ2-7; d_gene: NA; v_gene: TRBV7-8; CDR3aa: CASSLVSGRGGYEQYF; CDR3nt: TGTGCCAGCAGCTTAGTTTCCGGCAGGGGTGGCTACGAGCAGTACTTC
abundance: NA; j_gene: TRBJ1-4; d_gene: TRBD1; v_gene: TRBV6-5; CDR3aa: CAADRGSGVGEKLFF; CDR3nt: TGTGCCGCCGACAGGGGCTCTGGAGTAGGCGAAAAACTGTTTTTT
abundance: NA; j_gene: TRBJ1-2; d_gene: NA; v_gene: TRBV3-1/TRBV3-2; CDR3aa: CASSQGAIGYTF; CDR3nt: TGTGCCAGCAGCCAGGGGGCGATAGGCTACACCTTC
abundance: NA; j_gene: TRBJ2-1; d_gene: NA; v_gene: TRBV5-1; CDR3aa: CASSLEQYNEQFF; CDR3nt: TGCGCCAGCAGCTTGGAACAATACAATGAGCAGTTCTTC
abundance: NA; j_gene: TRBJ2-2; d_gene: NA; v_gene: TRBV24-1; CDR3aa: CATSDPARGTGELFF; CDR3nt: TGTGCCACCAGTGATCCGGCTAGGGGCACCGGGGAGCTGTTTTTT
abundance: NA; j_gene: TRBJ1-1; d_gene: NA; v_gene: TRBV18; CDR3aa: CASSFGGGTEAFF; CDR3nt: TGTGCCAGCTCATTTGGGGGCGGCACTGAAGCTTTCTTT
abundance: NA; j_gene: TRBJ2-1; d_gene: TRBD2; v_gene: TRBV18; CDR3aa: CASSRRTSGRYYSYNEQFF; CDR3nt: TGTGCCAGCTCACGGCGGACTAGCGGGAGGTATTACTCCTACAATGAGCAGTTCTTC
abundance: NA; j_gene: TRBJ1-1; d_gene: NA; v_gene: TRBV7-9; CDR3aa: CASSLVDREAFF; CDR3nt: TGTGCCAGCAGCTTAGTTGACAGGGAAGCTTTCTTT
abundance: NA; j_gene: TRBJ1-1; d_gene: TRBD1; v_gene: TRBV29-1; CDR3aa: CSVGDRAISLEAFF; CDR3nt: TGCAGCGTGGGGGACAGGGCAATTAGTCTTGAAGCTTTCTTT
abundance: NA; j_gene: TRBJ2-7; d_gene: TRBD1; v_gene: TRBV29-1; CDR3aa: CSVTGEYYEQYF; CDR3nt: TGCAGCGTGACAGGGGAGTACTACGAGCAGTACTTC
abundance: NA; j_gene: TRBJ2-1; d_gene: TRBD1; v_gene: TRBV5-1; CDR3aa: CASSSGQGSQNEQFF; CDR3nt: TGCGCCAGCAGCTCAGGACAGGGGAGCCAGAATGAGCAGTTCTTC
abundance: NA; j_gene: TRBJ1-2; d_gene: NA; v_gene: TRBV5-8; CDR3aa: CASSSIDTGLGDYGYTF; CDR3nt: TGTGCCAGCAGCTCGATTGATACAGGGTTGGGAGACTATGGCTACACCTTC
abundance: NA; j_gene: TRBJ1-2; d_gene: TRBD1; v_gene: TRBV30; CDR3aa: CAWRPTGGAGLVYGYTF; CDR3nt: TGTGCCTGGAGACCGACAGGGGGCGCAGGTCTGGTCTATGGCTACACCTTC
abundance: NA; j_gene: TRBJ1-4; d_gene: NA; v_gene: TRBV7-9; CDR3aa: CASSSGEFEKLFF; CDR3nt: TGTGCCAGCAGTTCCGGGGAGTTTGAAAAACTGTTTTTT
abundance: NA; j_gene: TRBJ2-2; d_gene: NA; v_gene: TRBV5-1; CDR3aa: CASRERVTGELFF; CDR3nt: TGCGCCAGCAGGGAGCGTGTCACCGGGGAGCTGTTTTTT
abundance: NA; j_gene: TRBJ1-1; d_gene: NA; v_gene: TRBV6-5; CDR3aa: CASSYGLRGTEAFF; CDR3nt: TGTGCCAGCAGTTACGGCCTCCGGGGCACTGAAGCTTTCTTT
abundance: NA; j_gene: TRBJ2-5; d_gene: NA; v_gene: TRBV7-2; CDR3aa: CASSFGALATETQYF; CDR3nt: TGTGCCAGCAGCTTTGGGGCTCTTGCGACCGAGACCCAGTACTTC
abundance: NA; j_gene: TRBJ1-5; d_gene: TRBD1; v_gene: TRBV30; CDR3aa: CAWSTGQGNQPQHF; CDR3nt: TGTGCCTGGAGTACGGGACAGGGCAATCAGCCCCAGCATTTT